Following are 25 T cell receptor beta chains from one sample sequenced in a study of CD8+ T cells in alopecia areata. In each case, RNA was isolated and then reverse transcribed into cDNA as the sequencing template. The table came from immunoSEQ multiplex PCR; TCRdb's copy has only in-frame clones and leaves some out. The table has about 220,000 clones, more than 45% seen once. Treatment noted: oral pan-JAK inhibitor, 5-10 mg twice daily. Material: CD4+ T cells sorted from blood, obtained at week 4, from a patient treated with tofacitinib. All receptors come from a human donor with alopecia areata.

This chain uses TRBV7-2 with TRBJ2-5; D is ambiguous. Germline V gene data show CDR1 as SGHTA and CDR2 as FQGNSA. V dropped 2 bases and J dropped 5 bases, with 6 bases sitting between them. The CDR3 totals 12 residues. CDR3 sequence (DNA): TGTGCCAGCAGCTTAAGTGGGGAGACCCAGTACTTC. Translated: CASSLSGETQYF.

The rearrangement uses TRBV30 and TRBJ2-5; D is possibly TRBD2 (6 bases). The DNA end is more similar to TRBJ2-7, so the J call may be wrong. Germline V gene lookup returns CDR1 GTSNPN and CDR2 SVGIG (reference sequence). The CDR3 sequence is 13 residues long. CDR3 sequence reads: CAWSPLASYEQYF. The CDR3 region has the DNA TGTGCCTGGAGTCCGCTAGCGAGCTACGAGCAGTACTTC.

This clone was seen a handful of times. The chain recombines TRBV4-2 with TRBJ2-5, with 13 bases that match TRBD2. The CDR3 spans 17 residues. The ends lost 4 bases at V and 0 bases at J; junction bases unmatched: 5. The germline CDR1 and CDR2 sequences are LGHNA and YNFKEQ. The CDR3 loop reads CASSLTGLAGNQETQYF. The CDR3 DNA is TGTGCCAGCAGCCTCACGGGACTAGCGGGGAACCAAGAGACCCAGTACTTC.

The CDR3 DNA reads as TGTGCCTGGAGTGTGGGGCGTGGGGTCCTCAGCAGGAACACCGGGGAGCTGTTTTTT. Translated, it gives CAWSVGRGVLSRNTGELFF. The chain carries TRBV30 and TRBJ2-2; maybe TRBD1 (5 bases). V shed 0 bases and J shed 1 base, with 21 bases lying between them. Germline assignment: CDR1 GTSNPN and CDR2 SVGIG (reference sequence). The CDR3 spans 19 residues.

The chain has TRBV7-3 and TRBJ2-7; 9 nucleotides line up with TRBD1. Trimming removed 5 bases from V and 6 bases from J; junction bases left unmatched: 8. CDR1 and CDR2 from the germline V gene are SGHTA and FQGTGA. The CDR3 contains 14 residues. This CDR3 is CASSPGTGTGEQYF. The CDR3 DNA reads TGTGCCAGCAGCCCAGGGACAGGGACCGGCGAGCAGTACTTC.

The J gene is TRBJ2-1, the V gene TRBV5-6, with TRBD1 as a possible D gene (6 bases). Trimming took off 2 bases at V and 9 bases at J, with 6 bases between the two ends. CDR1 is SGHDT and CDR2 is YYEEEE in the germline V gene. The CDR3 extends over 11 amino acids. This CDR3 reads CASSLQGEQFF. Written as DNA, the CDR3 is TGTGCCAGCAGCTTACAGGGTGAGCAGTTCTTC.

This clone was counted between two and nine times. The V and J genes are TRBV5-6 and TRBJ2-7, with D possibly being TRBD2 (6 bases). CDR3 length: 14 amino acids. Trimming stripped 1 base from V and 1 base from J, with 9 bases between. CDR1 and CDR2 from the germline V gene are SGHDT and YYEEEE. CDR3: CASSLRGISYEQYF. CDR3 bases: TGTGCCAGCAGCTTGCGGGGGATATCCTACGAGCAGTACTTC.

This sequence joins TRBV20-1 and TRBJ2-1; D is uncertain. This CDR3 has 11 amino acids. The V gene lost 3 bases and the J gene lost 9 bases, with 9 bases spanning the gap. Germline assignment: CDR1 DFQATT and CDR2 SNEGSKA (reference sequence). The CDR3 DNA reads as TGCAGTGCTAGCATCGGTCTTGAGCAGTTCTTC. It codes for CSASIGLEQFF.

This sequence joins TRBV14 and TRBJ1-4; D may be TRBD1 (5 bases). The CDR3 is made up of 16 amino acids. Deletions cut 4 bases from V and 3 bases from J, with 15 bases between. The germline V gene encodes CDR1 SGHDN and CDR2 FVKESK. The CDR3 sequence is CASSLGGAAPNEKLFF. The CDR3 DNA is TGTGCCAGCAGCCTTGGTGGGGCTGCCCCTAATGAAAAACTGTTTTTT.

The V call is TRBV15, the J call TRBJ1-2, with a possible D match to TRBD1 (5 bases). CDR1 and CDR2 from the germline V gene are LNHNV and YYDKDF (reference sequence). This CDR3 has 14 amino acids. Deletions cut 1 base from V and 8 bases from J, with 14 bases between. The CDR3 region is CATSRGFGARGYTF. The DNA of the CDR3 is TGTGCCACCAGCAGAGGATTTGGGGCGCGGGGCTACACCTTC.

CDR3 sequence: CASSLGGAGANVLTF. As DNA, the CDR3 is TGTGCCAGCAGCTTAGGAGGGGCTGGGGCCAACGTCCTGACTTTC. The gene calls are TRBV7-2 and TRBJ2-6; D may match TRBD1 or TRBD2 (5 bases each). Trimming took 1 base from V and 2 from J, leaving 6 bases between them. The CDR3 has 15 amino acids. Germline V gene lookup returns CDR1 SGHTA and CDR2 FQGNSA. Variable domain in full (rest from reference TRBV7-2 and TRBJ2-6): GAGVSQSPSNKVTEKGKDVELRCDPISGHTALYWYRQSLGQGLEFLIYFQGNSAPDKSGLPSDRFSAERTGGSVSTLTIQRTQQEDSAVYLCASSLGGAGANVLTFGAGSRLTVL.

The chain joins TRBV2 to TRBJ1-1; no reliable D call. CDR1 is SNHLY, CDR2 FYNNEI, per germline. V lost 10 bases, J lost 8 bases, and 20 bases lay in between. The CDR3 runs 13 residues. The CDR3 is CATRGGLATEAFF. The CDR3 nucleotides read TGTGCCACCCGTGGCGGTTTGGCTACGGAAGCTTTCTTT.

The chain uses TRBV27 and TRBJ1-6; no reliable D call. Trimming pared 5 bases from V and 9 bases from J, leaving 11 bases between. Germline CDR1 MNHEY, CDR2 SMNVEV (reference sequence). This CDR3 spans 13 amino acids. The CDR3 spells CASSPSTSSPLHF. The CDR3 coding sequence is TGTGCCAGCAGTCCGTCGACTAGTTCACCCCTCCACTTT.

The chain recombines TRBV19 with TRBJ2-3; 8 nucleotides match TRBD1. Losses at the gene ends were 6 bases for V and 1 base for J; bases not matched to a gene: 3. The CDR3 totals 14 residues. The V gene's germline CDR1 is LNHDA and CDR2 SQIVND (reference sequence). Here the CDR3 DNA reads TGTGCCAGTAGCCCGGGACAGGGCACAGATACGCAGTATTTT. Translation gives CASSPGQGTDTQYF.

The V and J genes are TRBV5-5 and TRBJ2-2; D remains ambiguous. V was trimmed by 0 bases and J by 7 bases, leaving 7 bases between them. Germline values: CDR1 SGHKS, CDR2 YYEKEE (reference sequence). The CDR3 covers 13 residues. The CDR3 spells CASSLGGYGELFF. In DNA, the CDR3 is TGTGCCAGCAGCTTGGGCGGTTACGGGGAGCTGTTTTTT.

CDR3 in amino acids: CASSTSGGSYEQYF. The CDR3 coding sequence is TGCGCCAGCAGTACCTCCGGGGGCTCCTACGAGCAGTACTTC. The chain combines TRBV5-1 with TRBJ2-7, with D perhaps TRBD2 (6 bases). Trimming cost V 5 bases and J 0 bases, with 12 bases left between them. This CDR3 spans 14 amino acids. Per the germline V gene, CDR1 is SGHRS and CDR2 is YFSETQ.

The rearrangement joins TRBV7-9 to TRBJ1-5, with D hard to call. The V and J ends lost 1 base and 2 bases respectively, with 6 bases between them. Germline-derived CDR1 and CDR2 are SEHNR and FQNEAQ (reference sequence). This CDR3 has 14 residues. CDR3 region: CASSLGRGNQPQHF. CDR3 nucleotide sequence: TGTGCCAGCAGCTTAGGGAGGGGCAATCAGCCCCAGCATTTT. Filled out from reference TRBV7-9 and TRBJ1-5, the complete variable domain reads DTGVSQNPRHKITKRGQNVTFRCDPISEHNRLYWYRQTLGQGPEFLTYFQNEAQLEKSRLLSDRFSAERPKGSFSTLEIQRTEQGDSAMYLCASSLGRGNQPQHFGDGTRLSIL.

V and J are TRBV29-1 and TRBJ2-3; 9 bases match TRBD1. The J segment lost 3 bases and the V segment lost 6 bases, leaving 4 bases of the junction unmatched. The CDR3 is made up of 13 amino acids. Germline CDR1 is SQVTM and CDR2 is ANQGSEA. As DNA, the CDR3 is TGCAGCGTGAAAGGACAGGGGACAGATACGCAGTATTTT. Protein product: CSVKGQGTDTQYF.

V gene TRBV7-2 combines with J gene TRBJ1-5; D remains unclear. The ends were cut back, 3 bases at V and 0 bases at J, with 9 bases in the middle. CDR3 length equals 15 residues. Germline loops: CDR1 SGHTA, CDR2 FQGNSA. The CDR3 DNA sequence: TGTGCCAGCAGCTTGGCGATTAATAGCAATCAGCCCCAGCATTTT. This gives the protein CASSLAINSNQPQHF.

The CDR3 region is CSVLTGLEPQHF. The DNA of the CDR3 is TGCAGCGTTCTGACAGGGCTGGAGCCCCAGCATTTT. The chain recombines TRBV29-1 with TRBJ1-5, with 7 bases lining up with TRBD1. The CDR3 has 12 amino acids. V lost 5 bases and J lost 8; bases outside the gene matches: 6. Germline V gene lookup returns CDR1 SQVTM and CDR2 ANQGSEA.

This chain uses TRBV29-1 with TRBJ2-1, with 7 bases aligning to TRBD2. Trimming at V came to 7 bases and at J to 6 bases, leaving 9 bases not matched to a gene. CDR3 length: 13 amino acids. CDR1 is SQVTM, CDR2 ANQGSEA, per germline. For the CDR3, the DNA is TGCAGCGCACGAGGCGGGGGACCCAATGAGCAGTTCTTC. Translating gives CSARGGGPNEQFF.

This clone was counted only a few times. V gene TRBV4-3 combines with J gene TRBJ2-1; 14 bases fit TRBD2. The CDR3 extends over 15 amino acids. The junction had 3 bases not matched to a gene; V was cut back by 4 bases and J by 7 bases. Germline V lookup: CDR1 LGHNA, CDR2 YSLEER. DNA for the CDR3: TGCGCCAGCAGCCGACTAGCGGGGGGGCCGAATGAGCAGTTCTTC. Translated: CASSRLAGGPNEQFF.

In its sample, this clone was seen a few times. The chain is built from TRBV5-5 and TRBJ2-7; 9 bases match TRBD1. Germline CDR1 and CDR2: SGHKS and YYEKEE (reference sequence). The J segment lost 2 bases and the V segment lost 4 bases, leaving 4 bases of the junction unmatched. CDR3 length: 14 residues. In nucleotides, the CDR3 is TGTGCCAGCAGCCGACAGGGGGTGACCTACGAGCAGTACTTC. Its translation: CASSRQGVTYEQYF.

V gene TRBV29-1 combines with J gene TRBJ1-1; 8 bases match TRBD1. This CDR3 has 12 residues. The V gene end was trimmed by 7 bases and the J gene end by 10 bases; junction bases not matched to a gene: 11. Germline CDR1 reads SQVTM; CDR2 reads ANQGSEA. CDR3 loop: CSGKTGVEGAFF. The CDR3 DNA sequence: TGCAGCGGTAAGACAGGGGTTGAAGGAGCTTTCTTT.

The chain carries TRBV29-1 and TRBJ1-1; TRBD1 might be the D (5 bases). Trimming removed 4 bases from V and 4 bases from J, with 7 bases in between. The CDR3 is made up of 11 amino acids. Germline V CDR1 and CDR2: SQVTM, ANQGSEA. CDR3 amino acids: CSVVGVTEAFF. The CDR3 DNA follows: TGCAGCGTTGTAGGGGTCACTGAAGCTTTCTTT.